These T cell receptor beta chains were read from a single sample in a study of cytomegalovirus exposure and HLA in healthy donors. Profiling relied on immunoSEQ multiplex PCR, and the TCRdb table lists in-frame clones only, not all of them. The sample records 95,000 to 150,000 clones, around 69% being singletons. Sequencing was performed on PBMCs. Every receptor here comes from a woman aged 40 to 49 in good health and CMV-seropositive. Both conserved end residues are part of each CDR3. A D gene is named only where the DNA matches it firmly. Where a row states a size, it is once, few, many or the class of an expanded clone; other rows omit it.

CDR3nt,CDR3aa,j_gene,d_gene,abundance,v_gene
TGTGCCAGCAGTCCTCGGGGGGGCCGGAACTACGAGCAGTACTTC,CASSPRGGRNYEQYF,TRBJ2-7,TRBD2,-,TRBV2
TGTGCCAGCAGTCTCCTCCTCGCGGGTACTGAAGCTTTCTTT,CASSLLLAGTEAFF,TRBJ1-1,-,few,TRBV27
TGTGCCAGCAGTTCCCCAGGCTATGGCTACACCTTC,CASSSPGYGYTF,TRBJ1-2,-,once,TRBV28
TGTGCCAGCAGTGAATTTGACAGGGGCGATTACTACGAGCAGTACTTC,CASSEFDRGDYYEQYF,TRBJ2-7,TRBD1,-,TRBV6-1
TGTGCCAGCAGCTTTGGCCAGGGGGTCCAGCCCCAGCATTTT,CASSFGQGVQPQHF,TRBJ1-5,TRBD1,-,TRBV5-6
TGTGCCAGCAGTGTGGGACAGCAGAATCAGCCCCAGCATTTT,CASSVGQQNQPQHF,TRBJ1-5,TRBD1,-,TRBV28
TGTGCCAGTAGTCCAGGGGGAACTGAAGCTTTCTTT,CASSPGGTEAFF,TRBJ1-1,TRBD1,-,TRBV19
TGTGCCAGCAGCTGGGGGGGGGTCTCCTACGAGCAGTACTTC,CASSWGGVSYEQYF,TRBJ2-7,TRBD2,few,TRBV7-9
TGTGCCATCAGTGCCGGATCCCTCCGGGGTGGCTACACCTTC,CAISAGSLRGGYTF,TRBJ1-2,-,-,TRBV10-3
TGTGCCAGCAGTTCGACAGTCACTGAAGCTTTCTTT,CASSSTVTEAFF,TRBJ1-1,-,-,TRBV28
TGTGCCAGCAGCCACTTGGGGGGGAACACTGAAGCTTTCTTT,CASSHLGGNTEAFF,TRBJ1-1,-,-,TRBV7-9
TGTGCCAGCAGCGTAGCCCCCCAGGGGGCAAATACGCAGTATTTT,CASSVAPQGANTQYF,TRBJ2-3,TRBD1,-,TRBV9
TGTGCCAGCAGTTGGGGACAGGGACTCGGTAATGAAAAACTGTTTTTT,CASSWGQGLGNEKLFF,TRBJ1-4,TRBD1,-,TRBV27
TGTGCCAGCAGACCACAGGGAATGTCGAGCAATCAGCCCCAGCATTTT,CASRPQGMSSNQPQHF,TRBJ1-5,-,-,TRBV7-2
TGTGCCAGCAGCTCCCAGAGGGAAGATACGCAGTATTTT,CASSSQREDTQYF,TRBJ2-3,-,-,TRBV7-8
TGTGCCAGCAGCCGGACAGGCTTGAACACTGAAGCTTTCTTT,CASSRTGLNTEAFF,TRBJ1-1,TRBD1,-,TRBV6-5
TGTGCCTGGAGTAAACGGGGACAGGGGGCGTGGGAGCAGTACTTC,CAWSKRGQGAWEQYF,TRBJ2-5,TRBD1,-,TRBV30
TGTGCCAGCAGCAAAGGCCCAGGGGGAGTTGAAGCTTTCTTT,CASSKGPGGVEAFF,TRBJ1-1,-,few,TRBV21-1
TGCGCCAGCAGCGACCGGGACTACACTGAAGCTTTCTTT,CASSDRDYTEAFF,TRBJ1-1,-,few,TRBV4-1
TGTGCCAGTAGCCCAATAGCGGAAACCTACAATGAGCAGTTCTTC,CASSPIAETYNEQFF,TRBJ2-1,-,once,TRBV19
TGTGCCAGCAGTGAAGGGGACAGGGGGCTTGTAGGGCAGCCCCAGCATTTT,CASSEGDRGLVGQPQHF,TRBJ1-5,TRBD1,-,TRBV2
TGTGCCAGCTCACCTAGCGGAAATTCCTACAATGAGCAGTTCTTC,CASSPSGNSYNEQFF,TRBJ2-1,-,-,TRBV18
TGTGCCAGCAGCGGGGGACAGGACGTTATCGATGAGCAGTTCTTC,CASSGGQDVIDEQFF,TRBJ2-1,TRBD1,-,TRBV11-3
TGTGCCACCACCAGGGGGGGCTCCTACAATGAGCAGTTCTTC,CATTRGGSYNEQFF,TRBJ2-1,-,-,TRBV15
TGTGCCAGCAGTGAAGCGAAAGACCTGAGGGCTTTCTTT,CASSEAKDLRAFF,TRBJ1-1,-,few,TRBV6-5
TGTGCCAGCAGTTTAGTAGGGGGCTATGGCTACACCTTC,CASSLVGGYGYTF,TRBJ1-2,-,-,TRBV28
TGTGCCTGGAGTGTACAAGGGGCGGCCTACGAGCAGTACTTC,CAWSVQGAAYEQYF,TRBJ2-7,-,once,TRBV30
TGTGCCACCAGCAGAGAAGGTTCGGGGTACGAGCAGTACTTC,CATSREGSGYEQYF,TRBJ2-7,-,-,TRBV15
TGTGCCAGCAGCTCACAGGGATGGACTGAAGCTTTCTTT,CASSSQGWTEAFF,TRBJ1-1,-,-,TRBV5-5
TGTGCCACTACCCGGGACATGGGACCTGAAAAACTGTTTTTT,CATTRDMGPEKLFF,TRBJ1-4,-,-,TRBV6-4
TGTGCCAGCTTCGGGTCTGGGGCCAACGTCCTGACTTTC,CASFGSGANVLTF,TRBJ2-6,-,few,TRBV2
TGTGCCTTACAGAGTAACTATGGCTACACCTTC,CALQSNYGYTF,TRBJ1-2,-,few,TRBV6-1
TGTGCTAGCAGCTCAGGTATCTCTGGAAACACCATATATTTT,CASSSGISGNTIYF,TRBJ1-3,-,-,TRBV7-7
TGTGCCAGCAGCTTGCGGGCATTAGACATTCAGTACTTC,CASSLRALDIQYF,TRBJ2-4,-,once,TRBV7-9
TGTGCCAGCAGCTTAGATCACGGGGCTCATAGGGGGAGCTCCTACAATGAGCAGTTCTTC,CASSLDHGAHRGSSYNEQFF,TRBJ2-1,-,-,TRBV11-3
TGTGCCAGTAGCCCGGGGGGGTCCAATCAGCCCCAGCATTTT,CASSPGGSNQPQHF,TRBJ1-5,-,-,TRBV19
TGCGCCAGCAGTTTTCCTAGCGGGAGCACAGATACGCAGTATTTT,CASSFPSGSTDTQYF,TRBJ2-3,TRBD2,few,TRBV10-2
TGTGCCAGCAGTCTGCAGCGGGAGCAGTACTTC,CASSLQREQYF,TRBJ2-7,-,-,TRBV28
TGTGCCAGCAGTCTTGTAGAACAAGAGACCCAGTACTTC,CASSLVEQETQYF,TRBJ2-5,-,-,TRBV7-3
TGTGCCAGCAGCTTGAGGACTAGCGGACCCAATAACCCGTATTTT,CASSLRTSGPNNPYF,TRBJ2-3,TRBD2,once,TRBV5-4
TGTGCCAGCAGTGGCTGGACTAGCGGGGGGGCTCGGTATGAGCAGTTCTTC,CASSGWTSGGARYEQFF,TRBJ2-1,TRBD2,-,TRBV6-4